The T cell receptor (beta chain) described here comes from a study of cytomegalovirus exposure and HLA in healthy donors. Findings and caveats of the study: The productive fraction for most TCR beta V segments was about 90% or about 30% in an earlier analysis.

In regard to this clone: As yet, its antigen is unknown.

The PCR made use of 60 Vbeta and 13 Jbeta primers. The data were produced by immunoSEQ multiplex PCR, yet TCRdb's version contains in-frame clones alone and is incomplete. The sample includes under 200,000 clones, about 80% of them seen just once. Germline CDR1 and CDR2: MDHEN and SYDVKM. J was trimmed by 8 bases and V by 7 bases; bases with no gene match: 13. The CDR3 runs 15 residues. This chain uses TRBV28 with TRBJ2-3, with 9 positions matching TRBD1. The sequence was obtained from a woman in her fifties or sixties in good health and CMV-seronegative. Sequencing was done on a sample of PBMCs. This CDR3 is CASKTPGQGDGTQYF. Written as DNA, the CDR3 is TGTGCCAGCAAAACACCGGGACAGGGTGACGGTACGCAGTATTTT.